These 25 T cell receptor beta chains share one sample of origin, sequenced in a study of neoadjuvant nivolumab and ipilimumab in lung cancer. Some clones are missing from TCRdb's copy, which holds only in-frame ones; the method was immunoSEQ multiplex PCR. This table holds 550 or so clones, about 89% found once. The sample in question was tumor tissue, obtained before neoadjuvant nivolumab, alone or with ipilimumab. These TCRs come from an adult with non-small cell lung cancer. Some clones in this sample may be carry-over from other donors' samples.

The V and J genes are TRBV5-4 and TRBJ2-1, with 8 bases that match TRBD2. The CDR3 spans 15 residues. The trim removed 1 base at V and 4 bases at J, leaving 4 bases unmatched. Germline CDR1 reads SGHNT; CDR2 reads YYREEE (reference sequence). The CDR3 protein is CASSLSGGLYNEQFF. CDR3 sequence (DNA): TGTGCCAGCAGCTTGTCGGGGGGGCTATACAATGAGCAGTTCTTC.

The chain carries TRBV18 and TRBJ1-1; a weak D match, TRBD1 (5 bases). V lost 5 bases, J lost 1 base, and 17 bases lay in between. This CDR3 has 16 residues. CDR1 is KGHSH and CDR2 is LQKENI in the germline V gene. The CDR3 loop is CASSSGTPQGNTEAFF. The CDR3 DNA sequence: TGTGCCAGCTCATCGGGGACTCCTCAAGGGAACACTGAAGCTTTCTTT.

The chain uses TRBV15 and TRBJ2-1; D is ambiguous. The CDR3 runs 14 residues. Trimming pared 3 bases from V and 4 bases from J, leaving 10 bases between. Germline V gene sequence: CDR1 LNHNV, CDR2 YYDKDF (reference sequence). The CDR3 loop is CATSSVKQYNEQFF. Written as DNA, the CDR3 is TGTGCCACCAGCAGCGTCAAACAGTACAATGAGCAGTTCTTC.

This chain links TRBV5-6 with TRBJ2-7, with 8 bases identical to TRBD2. This CDR3 region has 15 residues. CDR1 and CDR2 (germline): SGHDT, YYEEEE. V shed 4 bases, J shed 3 bases, and the junction held 9 bases outside the gene matches. The CDR3 sequence: CASSPKREKFYEQYF. The CDR3 DNA follows: TGTGCCAGCAGCCCCAAGCGGGAGAAGTTCTACGAGCAGTACTTC.

V and J are TRBV5-1 and TRBJ2-5; 13 bases are a match to TRBD2. The length of the CDR3 is 16 residues. J was trimmed by 5 bases and V by 4 bases; bases with no gene match: 8. Germline V gene sequence: CDR1 SGHRS, CDR2 YFSETQ. The CDR3, as DNA: TGCGCCAGCAGCCTAGCGGGACTAGCGGGAAGGGAGACCCAGTACTTC. Translation gives CASSLAGLAGRETQYF.

V usage is TRBV29-1 and J usage is TRBJ2-3, with 8 positions matching TRBD2. CDR1 SQVTM and CDR2 ANQGSEA come from the germline V gene. V shed 7 bases, J shed 5 bases, and the junction held 11 bases outside the gene matches. This CDR3 has 14 amino acids. CDR3 residues: CSADLGGRRDTQYF. DNA of the CDR3: TGCAGCGCAGACCTCGGCGGGAGGAGAGATACGCAGTATTTT.

This CDR3 reads CASSLGARISEQFF. As DNA, the CDR3 is TGTGCCAGCAGCTTAGGGGCCAGGATAAGTGAGCAGTTCTTC. The chain is built from TRBV7-2 and TRBJ2-1; no clear D. The V gene's germline CDR1 is SGHTA and CDR2 FQGNSA. The CDR3 contains 14 residues. Between the trimmed V and J ends, which lost 1 base and 9 bases, there was a span of 13 bases.

The gene calls are TRBV6-1 and TRBJ2-7; D ambiguous. CDR1 MNHNS and CDR2 SASEGT come from the germline V gene. The CDR3 runs 13 residues. V was trimmed by 7 bases and J by 3 bases, leaving 13 bases between them. The DNA for the CDR3 is TGTGCCAGCAAGGCAGGTTCTGACTACGAGCAGTACTTC. As protein: CASKAGSDYEQYF.

This clone was seen only once. The gene calls are TRBV30 and TRBJ2-3, with a tentative D call TRBD2 (7 bases). This CDR3 contains 13 residues. Per the germline V gene, CDR1 is GTSNPN and CDR2 is SVGIG (reference sequence). Trimming removed 8 bases from V and 5 bases from J, with 17 bases in between. For the CDR3, the DNA is TGTGCCACTGGGCGGCGGGGGCGAGATACGCAGTATTTT. Translating it yields CATGRRGRDTQYF.

The chain links TRBV19 to TRBJ1-1; no clear D. V was pared by 3 bases and J by 2 bases, with 7 bases between. This CDR3 has 13 amino acids. In germline, CDR1 is LNHDA, CDR2 SQIVND (reference sequence). Here the CDR3 reads CASSIGPNTEAFF. The CDR3, as DNA: TGTGCCAGTAGTATCGGGCCAAACACTGAAGCTTTCTTT. The entire variable domain, with the rest obtained from reference TRBV19 and TRBJ1-1, is as follows: DGGITQSPKYLFRKEGQNVTLSCEQNLNHDAMYWYRQDPGQGLRLIYYSQIVNDFQKGDIAEGYSVSREKKESFPLTVTSAQKNPTAFYLCASSIGPNTEAFFGQGTRLTVV.

This sequence joins TRBV5-4 and TRBJ2-3; D possibly corresponds to TRBD1 (6 bases). CDR3 size: 15 residues. CDR1 is SGHNT and CDR2 is YYREEE in the germline V gene (reference sequence). V lost 1 base, J lost 4 bases, and 13 bases lay in between. The CDR3 loop is CASSLRTGRADTQYF. The CDR3 nucleotides read TGTGCCAGCAGCTTGAGAACAGGGCGGGCAGATACGCAGTATTTT.

The rearrangement links TRBV6-5 to TRBJ2-7; TRBD1 aligns across 7 bases. CDR1 is MNHEY and CDR2 is SVGAGI in the germline V gene. This CDR3 region has 12 residues. V shed 10 bases, J shed 3 bases, and the junction held 6 bases outside the gene matches. The CDR3 loop reads CATTGQRYEQYF. CDR3 nucleotide sequence: TGTGCCACCACGGGACAGCGCTACGAGCAGTACTTC.

V usage is TRBV12-5 and J usage is TRBJ2-6; weak D call: TRBD1 (5 bases). There are 18 residues in the CDR3. V shed 5 bases and J shed 5 bases, with 22 bases lying between them. Per the germline V gene, CDR1 is LGHNT and CDR2 is FRNRAP. The CDR3 loop reads CASGPVSAGQSRANVLTF. The CDR3, as DNA: TGTGCTAGTGGTCCAGTAAGTGCAGGACAAAGTCGGGCCAACGTCCTGACTTTC. Combining the CDR3 with reference TRBV12-5 and TRBJ2-6 gives the whole variable domain DARVTQTPRHKVTEMGQEVTMRCQPILGHNTVFWYRQTMMQGLELLAYFRNRAPLDDSGMPKDRFSAEMPDATLATLKIQPSEPRDSAVYFCASGPVSAGQSRANVLTFGAGSRLTVL.

The V gene is TRBV6-5, the J gene TRBJ1-2, with D hard to call. V lost 6 bases and J 8 bases, leaving 13 bases between the germline ends. Germline V gives CDR1 MNHEY, CDR2 SVGAGI. The CDR3 length is 12 residues. CDR3 DNA: TGTGCCAGCAGCATGGGTAGCGCGGGCTACACCTTC. This codes for CASSMGSAGYTF.

This clone was recorded only once. The V and J genes are TRBV5-1 and TRBJ2-1, with 10 nucleotides matching TRBD2. The V segment lost 6 bases and the J segment 8 bases; nucleotides outside the gene matches: 11. Looked up from germline, CDR1 is SGHRS and CDR2 is YFSETQ. The CDR3 length is 15 residues. The CDR3 protein is CASKKTSGFFDEQFF. The CDR3 coding sequence is TGCGCCAGCAAGAAGACTAGCGGGTTTTTCGATGAGCAGTTCTTC.

The rearrangement links TRBV7-7 to TRBJ2-6; no firm D call. Germline V CDR1 and CDR2: SSHAT, FNYEAQ (reference sequence). Trimming removed 5 bases at V and 5 bases at J, with 22 bases between. This CDR3 spans 18 amino acids. CDR3 sequence: CASSAWNKCQSRANVLTF. The CDR3 nucleotides are TGTGCCAGCAGCGCTTGGAATAAGTGCCAAAGTCGGGCCAACGTCCTGACTTTC.

The J gene is TRBJ1-2, the V gene TRBV27; 10 bases are shared with TRBD1. This CDR3 spans 13 amino acids. V dropped 3 bases and J dropped 8; count of bases not matched to a gene: 3. Germline lookup yields CDR1 MNHEY and CDR2 SMNVEV (reference sequence). This CDR3 reads CASSFGTGEGYTF. The DNA for the CDR3 is TGTGCCAGCAGTTTCGGGACAGGGGAAGGCTACACCTTC.

The chain links TRBV7-9 to TRBJ2-7; D is unclear. Trimming cost V 6 bases and J 4 bases, with 16 bases left between them. Germline V gene lookup returns CDR1 SEHNR and CDR2 FQNEAQ (reference sequence). The CDR3 is 14 amino acids. This chain's CDR3 is CASSPKDEEYEQYF. Written as DNA, the CDR3 is TGTGCCAGCAGTCCCAAAGATGAGGAGTACGAGCAGTACTTC. Drawing the rest from reference TRBV7-9 and TRBJ2-7, the complete variable domain is DTGVSQNPRHKITKRGQNVTFRCDPISEHNRLYWYRQTLGQGPEFLTYFQNEAQLEKSRLLSDRFSAERPKGSFSTLEIQRTEQGDSAMYLCASSPKDEEYEQYFGPGTRLTVT.

A few counts support this clone. The chain employs TRBV6-1 and TRBJ2-3, with 12 nucleotides matching TRBD2. V lost 4 bases and J lost 4; bases outside the gene matches: 0. The CDR3 has 14 amino acids. Looked up from germline, CDR1 is MNHNS and CDR2 is SASEGT. CDR3 region: CASSGLAGADTQYF. The DNA of the CDR3 is TGTGCCAGCAGTGGACTAGCGGGAGCAGATACGCAGTATTTT.

This clone was seen only a few times. This sequence joins TRBV2 and TRBJ2-5; 8 positions agree with TRBD1. CDR3 length equals 13 residues. The germline gives CDR1 SNHLY, CDR2 FYNNEI. J lost 5 bases, V lost 6 bases, and 5 bases had no gene match. CDR3 in amino acids: CASSFGQGETQYF. The CDR3, as DNA: TGTGCCAGCAGCTTCGGACAGGGCGAGACCCAGTACTTC.

The chain joins TRBV6-1 to TRBJ1-1; D remains ambiguous. CDR1 MNHNS and CDR2 SASEGT come from the germline V gene. CDR3 length equals 14 residues. The V gene lost 8 bases and the J gene lost 0 bases, with 13 bases spanning the gap. CDR3 in amino acids: CASPPGNMNTEAFF. The CDR3 DNA reads as TGTGCCAGCCCCCCGGGCAACATGAACACTGAAGCTTTCTTT.

This clone was detected a few times. V is TRBV2 and J is TRBJ1-1; maybe TRBD1 (6 bases). The CDR3 extends over 16 amino acids. CDR1 is SNHLY, CDR2 FYNNEI, per germline. Trimming removed 4 bases from V and 0 bases from J, with 15 bases in between. As DNA, the CDR3 is TGTGCCAGCAGTGCCATCGGGACAACTATGAACACTGAAGCTTTCTTT. Its translation is CASSAIGTTMNTEAFF.

The chain combines TRBV29-1 with TRBJ2-7; 8 bases agree with TRBD1. CDR1 SQVTM and CDR2 ANQGSEA come from the germline V gene. This CDR3 spans 13 amino acids. Trimming cost V 4 bases and J 2 bases; bases outside gene matches: 4. CDR3 sequence reads: CSVGGQDPYEQYF. CDR3 coding DNA: TGCAGCGTTGGGGGACAGGATCCCTACGAGCAGTACTTC.

The chain links TRBV6-6 to TRBJ2-1; the match to TRBD1 covers 9 bases. V lost 8 bases and J lost 7; bases outside the gene matches: 9. This CDR3 region has 14 residues. CDR1 and CDR2 from the germline V gene are MNHNY and SVGAGI (reference sequence). CDR3: CASRQGVLRNEQFF. For the CDR3, the DNA is TGTGCCAGCCGACAGGGGGTACTAAGAAATGAGCAGTTCTTC.

This clone was seen just once. V is TRBV7-2 and J is TRBJ2-5; D tentatively reads TRBD1 or TRBD2 (5 bases each). Germline CDR1 SGHTA, CDR2 FQGNSA. This CDR3 contains 14 residues. The V end was cut by 5 bases, the J end by 5 bases, with 15 bases between. The chain's CDR3 is CASSAVGPGETQYF. The CDR3 nucleotides read TGTGCCAGCAGCGCCGTGGGGCCGGGGGAGACCCAGTACTTC. Full variable domain (outside the CDR3, taken from reference TRBV7-2 and TRBJ2-5): GAGVSQSPSNKVTEKGKDVELRCDPISGHTALYWYRQSLGQGLEFLIYFQGNSAPDKSGLPSDRFSAERTGGSVSTLTIQRTQQEDSAVYLCASSAVGPGETQYFGPGTRLLVL.